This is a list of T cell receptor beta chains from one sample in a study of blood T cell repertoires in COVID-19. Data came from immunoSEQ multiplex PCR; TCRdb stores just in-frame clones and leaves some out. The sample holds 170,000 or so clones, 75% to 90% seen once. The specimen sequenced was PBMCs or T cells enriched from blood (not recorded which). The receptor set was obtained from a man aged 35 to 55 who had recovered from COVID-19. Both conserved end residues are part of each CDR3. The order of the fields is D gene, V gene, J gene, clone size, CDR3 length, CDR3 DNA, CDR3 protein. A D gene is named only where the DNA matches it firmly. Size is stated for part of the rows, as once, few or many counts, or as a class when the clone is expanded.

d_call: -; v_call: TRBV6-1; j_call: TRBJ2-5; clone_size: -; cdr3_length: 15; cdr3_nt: TGTGCCAGCAGTGAGAACAGGGCTCACCAAGAGACCCAGTACTTC; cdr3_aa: CASSENRAHQETQYF
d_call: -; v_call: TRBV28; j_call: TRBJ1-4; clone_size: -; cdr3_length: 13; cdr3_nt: TGTGCCAGCAGTTTGCTGGTCGGTGAAAAACTGTTTTTT; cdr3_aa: CASSLLVGEKLFF
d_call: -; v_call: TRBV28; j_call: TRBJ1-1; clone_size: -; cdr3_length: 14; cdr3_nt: TGTGCCAGCAGTCCCGGGGGGGCGACAGTTGAAGCTTTCTTT; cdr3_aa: CASSPGGATVEAFF
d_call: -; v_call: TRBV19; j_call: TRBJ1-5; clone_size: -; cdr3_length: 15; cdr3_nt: TGTGCCAGTACCGCGTTGGGCAGCCTTGATCAGCCCCAGCATTTT; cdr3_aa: CASTALGSLDQPQHF
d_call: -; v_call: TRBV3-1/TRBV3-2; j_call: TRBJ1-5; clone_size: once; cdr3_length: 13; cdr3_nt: TGTGCCAGCAGCCTACGCAGGAATCAGCCCCAGCATTTT; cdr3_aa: CASSLRRNQPQHF
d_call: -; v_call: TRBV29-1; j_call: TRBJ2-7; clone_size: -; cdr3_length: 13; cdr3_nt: TGCAGCGCCGGGGAGCCCGGCTCCTACGAGCAGTACTTC; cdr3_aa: CSAGEPGSYEQYF
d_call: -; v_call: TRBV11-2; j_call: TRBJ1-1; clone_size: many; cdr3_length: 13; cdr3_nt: TGTGCCAGCAGCTTAGAACAGTACACTGAAGCTTTCTTT; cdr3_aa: CASSLEQYTEAFF
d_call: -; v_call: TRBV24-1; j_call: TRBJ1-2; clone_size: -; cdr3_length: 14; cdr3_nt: TGTGCCACCAGTGATCCCTCAGGGTCCTATGGCTACACCTTC; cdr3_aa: CATSDPSGSYGYTF
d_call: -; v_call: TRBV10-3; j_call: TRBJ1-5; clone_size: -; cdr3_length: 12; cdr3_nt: TGTGCCATCAGTCATTCGGGTCAGCCCCAGCATTTT; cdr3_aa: CAISHSGQPQHF
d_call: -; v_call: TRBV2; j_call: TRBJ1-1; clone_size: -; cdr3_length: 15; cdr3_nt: TGTGCCAGCAGTGAAGCCGAGGCGGGGAACACTGAAGCTTTCTTT; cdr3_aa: CASSEAEAGNTEAFF
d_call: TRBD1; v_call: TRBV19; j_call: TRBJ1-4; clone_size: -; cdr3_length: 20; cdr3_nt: TGTGCCAGTAGTGGCCTCGTCGTCGGACAGGGGGGGCTGTTTAGGGAAAAACTGTTTTTT; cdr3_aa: CASSGLVVGQGGLFREKLFF
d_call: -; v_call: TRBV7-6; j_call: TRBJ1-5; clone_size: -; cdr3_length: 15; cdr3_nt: TGTGCCAGCAGCTCAACCCCAGGGAGCAATCAGCCCCAGCATTTT; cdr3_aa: CASSSTPGSNQPQHF
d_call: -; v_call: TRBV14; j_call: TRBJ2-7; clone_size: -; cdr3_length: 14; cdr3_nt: TGTGCCAGCAGCTATCGGACATCCTCCTACGAGCAGTACTTC; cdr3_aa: CASSYRTSSYEQYF
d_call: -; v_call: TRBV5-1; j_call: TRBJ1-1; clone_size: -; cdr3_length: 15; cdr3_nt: TGCGCCAGCAGCTTTACTCCGGGACTTACTACTGAAGCTTTCTTT; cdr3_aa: CASSFTPGLTTEAFF
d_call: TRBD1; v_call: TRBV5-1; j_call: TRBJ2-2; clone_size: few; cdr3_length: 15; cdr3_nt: TGCGCCAGCAGCCCGAGGACAGGGGGCACCGGGGAGCTGTTTTTT; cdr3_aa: CASSPRTGGTGELFF
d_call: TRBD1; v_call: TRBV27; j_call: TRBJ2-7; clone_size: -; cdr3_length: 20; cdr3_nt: TGTGCCAGCAGTTTTCGGTTCCCGGGACAGGTTACAGGACCTACCTACGAGCAGTACTTC; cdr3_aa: CASSFRFPGQVTGPTYEQYF
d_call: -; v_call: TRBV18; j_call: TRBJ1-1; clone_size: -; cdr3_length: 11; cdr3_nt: TGTGCCAGCTCACGGACAACTGAAGCTTTCTTT; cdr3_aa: CASSRTTEAFF
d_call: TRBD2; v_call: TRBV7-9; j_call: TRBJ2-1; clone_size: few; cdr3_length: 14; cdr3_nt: TGTGCCAGCGACTCTGGGCGGGGGTACAATGAGCAGTTCTTC; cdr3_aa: CASDSGRGYNEQFF
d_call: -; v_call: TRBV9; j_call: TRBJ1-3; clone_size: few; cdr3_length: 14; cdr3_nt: TGTGCCAGCAGCGTCGCCAGCTCTGGAAACACCATATATTTT; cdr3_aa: CASSVASSGNTIYF
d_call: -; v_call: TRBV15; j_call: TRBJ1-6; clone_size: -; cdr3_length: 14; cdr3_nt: TGTGCCACCAGCAGAGAGGGCTTAAATTCACCCCTCCACTTT; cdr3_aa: CATSREGLNSPLHF
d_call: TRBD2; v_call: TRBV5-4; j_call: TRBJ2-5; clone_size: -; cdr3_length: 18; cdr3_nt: TGTGCCAGCAGCTTGGTATCTAGCGGGAGAGGTTGGAGGGAGACCCAGTACTTC; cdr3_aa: CASSLVSSGRGWRETQYF
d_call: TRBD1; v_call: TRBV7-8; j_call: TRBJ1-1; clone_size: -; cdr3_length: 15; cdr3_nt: TGTGCCAGCAGCTCGGGGACAGGATGGGACACTGAAGCTTTCTTT; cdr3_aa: CASSSGTGWDTEAFF